The T cell receptor (beta chain) described here comes from a study of shared clonotypes between healthy human individuals. Study details: The donor group consisted of a couple of women and a few men, aged 18 to 49.

The CDR3 consists of 15 residues. Trimming shortened V by 5 bases and J by 1 base, and 11 bases separated the two germline ends. From germline, CDR1 is SGHVS and CDR2 FQNEAQ. Clones were sequenced by immunoSEQ multiplex PCR, and TCRdb holds only the in-frame ones, with some missing. The data contain approximately 1,000,000 clones, 75% to 80% of them seen just once; the ten biggest clones take up under 0.6%. What was sequenced was memory CD4+ T cells from PBMCs. Subset noted: CD45RA-negative fraction. The chain recombines TRBV7-8 with TRBJ2-2; maybe TRBD2 (5 bases). The source is a man aged 18 to 29 in good health. Some clones in this sample may be carry-over from other donors' samples. CDR3 DNA sequence: TGTGCCAGCAGCCATGAGCGGTGGAACACCGGGGAGCTGTTTTTT. It yields the protein CASSHERWNTGELFF. The complete variable domain, with remaining parts taken from reference TRBV7-8 and TRBJ2-2, reads GAGVSQSPRYKVAKRGQDVALRCDPISGHVSLFWYQQALGQGPEFLTYFQNEAQLDKSGLPSDRFFAERPEGSVSTLKIQRTQQEDSAVYLCASSHERWNTGELFFGEGSRLTVL.